The T cell receptor (beta chain) under discussion was sequenced for a study of blood T cell repertoires in COVID-19. On the study more broadly: The study drew acute and convalescent COVID-19 samples from the United States, Italy and Spain. In each case, the material was cDNA or gDNA derived from T cells, B-cell-depleted T cells, or PBMCs.

Original processing notes: Reference gene primer amplification in the assay estimated nucleated cell counts. Libraries were prepared by immunoSEQ multiplex PCR; TCRdb keeps only in-frame clonotypes and omits some of them. Clonal size and the V and J genes are those of that table, whereas D and trimming came from the DNA. This sample has about 110,000 clones; 71% occur once, and the top ten carry 0.8% to 1%. The CDR3 totals 12 residues. Germline V gene sequence: CDR1 SGHVT, CDR2 SQSDAQ. The V and J ends lost 9 bases and 7 bases respectively, with 12 bases between them. The sequencing sample was made of peripheral blood. The rearrangement uses TRBV7-4 and TRBJ2-2; D not resolved. This clonotype was obtained from a human donor with acute or convalescent COVID-19. The donor label of this sample is uncertain. The CDR3 DNA is TGTGCCAGGCCGCTCCCCGGCGGGGAGCTGTTTTTT. Translation: CARPLPGGELFF.